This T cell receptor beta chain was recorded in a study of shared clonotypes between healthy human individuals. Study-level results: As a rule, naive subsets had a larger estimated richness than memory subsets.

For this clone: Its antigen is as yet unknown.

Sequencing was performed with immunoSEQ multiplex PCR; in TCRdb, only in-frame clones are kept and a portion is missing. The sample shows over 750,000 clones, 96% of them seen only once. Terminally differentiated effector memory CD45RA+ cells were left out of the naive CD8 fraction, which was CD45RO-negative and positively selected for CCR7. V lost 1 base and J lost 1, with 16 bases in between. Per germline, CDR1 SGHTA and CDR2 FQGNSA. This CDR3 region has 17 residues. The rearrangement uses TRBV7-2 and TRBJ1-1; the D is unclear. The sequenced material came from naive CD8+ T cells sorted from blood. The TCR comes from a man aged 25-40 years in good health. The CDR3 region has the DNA TGTGCCAGCAGCTTAGATGTTGTGGAGGTCGGGAACACTGAAGCTTTCTTT. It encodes CASSLDVVEVGNTEAFF.